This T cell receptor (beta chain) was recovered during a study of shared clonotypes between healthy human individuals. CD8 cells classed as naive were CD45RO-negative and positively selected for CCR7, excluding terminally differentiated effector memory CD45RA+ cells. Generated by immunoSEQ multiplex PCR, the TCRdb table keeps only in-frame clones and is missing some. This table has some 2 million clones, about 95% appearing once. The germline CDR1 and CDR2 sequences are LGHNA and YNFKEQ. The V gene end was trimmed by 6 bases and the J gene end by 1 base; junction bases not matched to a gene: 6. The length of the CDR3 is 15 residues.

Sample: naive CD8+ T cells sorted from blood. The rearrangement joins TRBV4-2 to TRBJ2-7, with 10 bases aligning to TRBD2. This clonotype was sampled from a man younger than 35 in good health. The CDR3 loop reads CASSPLLAGSYEQYF. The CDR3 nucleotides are TGTGCCAGCAGTCCCTTACTAGCGGGGTCCTACGAGCAGTACTTC.